This T cell receptor beta chain was observed in a study of metastatic and nonmetastatic thyroid tumors. Study-level information: Thyroid patients, malignant and benign, had repertoires compared across blood and tumor or nodule tissue. Study-level findings and limits: Benign nodules reportedly had significantly lower TCR beta diversity than malignant thyroid tumors in blood and tumor.

Germline CDR1 reads MDHEN; CDR2 reads SYDVKM. The CDR3 contains 13 residues. TCRdb re-called clones from the PCR reads using MiXCR. The sample holds about 15,000 clones, roughly 25% seen once. Thyroid surgery was preceded by no treatment in any patient. As to this clone: The antigen remains undetermined.

The clonotype originates from a female donor with papillary thyroid cancer or a benign thyroid nodule (not recorded which). Some clones in this sample may be carry-over from other donors' samples. The chain uses TRBV28 and TRBJ2-1, with a weak D call TRBD1 (6 bases). What was sequenced was tumor tissue. In DNA, the CDR3 is TGTGCTGGCAACCTCCGGGACAACAATGAGCAGTTCTTC. It encodes CAGNLRDNNEQFF.